Listed below are T cell receptor beta chains from one sample, sequenced in a study of blood T cell repertoires in COVID-19. Sequencing was performed with immunoSEQ multiplex PCR; in TCRdb, only in-frame clones are kept and a portion is missing. The sample holds 350,000 or so clones, 83% seen once. The sequencing input was peripheral blood. These receptors came from a man aged 25-45 years with active or convalescent COVID-19. The CDR3 runs from the conserved cysteine through the conserved F or W.

j_call: TRBJ1-5
v_call: TRBV4-3
cdr3_aa: CASSQDLGGEGSNQPQHF

j_call: TRBJ1-6
v_call: TRBV13
cdr3_aa: CASSLRGPARNSPLHF

j_call: TRBJ1-1
v_call: TRBV5-1
cdr3_aa: CASSHKDSGTEAFF

j_call: TRBJ2-6
v_call: TRBV6-5
cdr3_aa: CASSYGQFSGANVLTF

j_call: TRBJ1-2
v_call: TRBV5-8
cdr3_aa: CASSFRSYGYTF

j_call: TRBJ2-7
v_call: TRBV18
cdr3_aa: CASSPSAGPSYEQYF

j_call: TRBJ1-1
v_call: TRBV4-3
cdr3_aa: CASSQAPEGVNTEAFF

j_call: TRBJ2-1
v_call: TRBV4-2
cdr3_aa: CASSQDIGLLSYNEQFF

j_call: TRBJ1-4
v_call: TRBV9
cdr3_aa: CASSVGLQGGREKLFF

j_call: TRBJ2-1
v_call: TRBV11-2
cdr3_aa: CASSLIAGLGIHEQFF

j_call: TRBJ1-1
v_call: TRBV5-5
cdr3_aa: CASSPQDRAYRMNTEAFF

j_call: TRBJ2-5
v_call: TRBV5-1
cdr3_aa: CASSLGWGTSGSETQYF

j_call: TRBJ2-3
v_call: TRBV4-2
cdr3_aa: CASSQGNSGITDTQYF

j_call: TRBJ2-2
v_call: TRBV7-2
cdr3_aa: CASSSSPSGELFF

j_call: TRBJ1-6
v_call: TRBV30
cdr3_aa: CAWTTLKGGVSPLHF

j_call: TRBJ2-7
v_call: TRBV11-1
cdr3_aa: CASSPGLAGTYEQYF

j_call: TRBJ1-4
v_call: TRBV2
cdr3_aa: CATIPAGGLNEKLFF

j_call: TRBJ2-7
v_call: TRBV11-3
cdr3_aa: CAIGTDSYEQYF

j_call: TRBJ2-7
v_call: TRBV19
cdr3_aa: CASSIPAASSYEQYF

j_call: TRBJ2-4
v_call: TRBV29-1
cdr3_aa: CSVSGLADLAKNIQYF

j_call: TRBJ2-1
v_call: TRBV7-3
cdr3_aa: CASSFHPGLKGEQFF

j_call: TRBJ2-5
v_call: TRBV5-4
cdr3_aa: CASSRRQEPGETQYF

j_call: TRBJ2-1
v_call: TRBV29-1
cdr3_aa: CSVEGLAGVLGNEQFF

j_call: TRBJ1-5
v_call: TRBV6-5
cdr3_aa: CASGDGQSNQPQHF

j_call: TRBJ2-2
v_call: TRBV5-6
cdr3_aa: CASSHLIGTANTGELFF

j_call: TRBJ1-1
v_call: TRBV6-5
cdr3_aa: CASSPPQGRTEAFF

j_call: TRBJ2-1
v_call: TRBV19
cdr3_aa: CASSPLRDRGSNEQFF

j_call: TRBJ2-7
v_call: TRBV5-4
cdr3_aa: CASSPGGQGAGEQYF

j_call: TRBJ1-5
v_call: TRBV6-1
cdr3_aa: CASSEALGAGNQPQHF

j_call: TRBJ2-7
v_call: TRBV9
cdr3_aa: CASSVGAREGHEQYF

j_call: TRBJ2-1
v_call: TRBV10-3
cdr3_aa: CAISGTTGNNEQFF

j_call: TRBJ2-2
v_call: TRBV7-2
cdr3_aa: CASSLADAGGPGELFF

j_call: TRBJ2-3
v_call: TRBV13
cdr3_aa: CASSARLAGHTDTQYF

j_call: TRBJ1-1
v_call: TRBV9
cdr3_aa: CASSVGAPGQENTEAFF

j_call: TRBJ2-2
v_call: TRBV18
cdr3_aa: CASSPESPEITGELFF

j_call: TRBJ1-4
v_call: TRBV7-9
cdr3_aa: CASRSAGSPNEKLFF

j_call: TRBJ2-1
v_call: TRBV7-3
cdr3_aa: CASSISGDNEQFF

j_call: TRBJ2-1
v_call: TRBV9
cdr3_aa: CASPRASRVHNEQFF

j_call: TRBJ2-4
v_call: TRBV7-2
cdr3_aa: CASSSRQESLNIQYF

j_call: TRBJ2-1
v_call: TRBV5-1
cdr3_aa: CASRDGGRNNEQFF

j_call: TRBJ2-1
v_call: TRBV21-1
cdr3_aa: CATRGAKEQFF

j_call: TRBJ1-2
v_call: TRBV5-4
cdr3_aa: CASSGMGQGIGYTF

j_call: TRBJ1-1
v_call: TRBV28
cdr3_aa: CASRNRGSTEAFF

j_call: TRBJ2-5
v_call: TRBV27
cdr3_aa: CASSHRGRGETQYF

j_call: TRBJ1-1
v_call: TRBV25-1
cdr3_aa: CASSTVAGTFF

j_call: TRBJ1-2
v_call: TRBV7-2
cdr3_aa: CASSLVNFGYGYTF

j_call: TRBJ1-6
v_call: TRBV30
cdr3_aa: CAWSPSRDSRNSPLHF

j_call: TRBJ2-3
v_call: TRBV20-1
cdr3_aa: CSPKETDTQYF

j_call: TRBJ2-7
v_call: TRBV5-1
cdr3_aa: CASSFNMDRVQHEQYF

j_call: TRBJ2-2
v_call: TRBV6-7
cdr3_aa: CASCEAGDGNTGELFF

j_call: TRBJ2-7
v_call: TRBV10-2
cdr3_aa: CASSALDRGEYF

j_call: TRBJ2-1
v_call: TRBV25-1
cdr3_aa: CASSESVGTFSNEQFF

j_call: TRBJ1-6
v_call: TRBV7-9
cdr3_aa: CASSLAPGDRPSPLHF

j_call: TRBJ2-1
v_call: TRBV11-2
cdr3_aa: CASSLVADSDYNEQFF

j_call: TRBJ2-1
v_call: TRBV28
cdr3_aa: CASSLTASGNEQFF

j_call: TRBJ1-4
v_call: TRBV28
cdr3_aa: CASSRRQGNEKLFF

j_call: TRBJ2-2
v_call: TRBV9
cdr3_aa: CASSVPHTGGSDGELFF